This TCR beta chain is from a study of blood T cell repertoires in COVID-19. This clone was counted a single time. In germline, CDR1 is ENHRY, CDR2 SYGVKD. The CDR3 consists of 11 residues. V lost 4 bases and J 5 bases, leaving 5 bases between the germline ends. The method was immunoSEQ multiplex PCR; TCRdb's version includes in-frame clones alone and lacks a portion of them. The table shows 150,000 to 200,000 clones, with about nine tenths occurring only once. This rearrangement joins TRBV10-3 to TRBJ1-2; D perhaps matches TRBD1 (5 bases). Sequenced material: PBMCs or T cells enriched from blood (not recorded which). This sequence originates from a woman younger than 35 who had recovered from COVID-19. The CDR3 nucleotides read TGTGCCATCAGTGCAGGGTATGGCTACACCTTC. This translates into CAISAGYGYTF.